This T cell receptor (beta chain) stems from a study of Ad26.COV2.S vaccination and SARS-CoV-2 variants. Study-level findings and limits: An underestimation of total T cell responses may have resulted from the TCR breadth and depth analyses. Non-spike TCR breadth showed similarity between vaccine and placebo recipients.

On this clone: What it binds is not known. The sample carries other DNA sequences with the same CDR3.

Documented treatment: 15 to 20 received Ad26.COV2.S at low or high dose, single or two shots; roughly five received placebo; per-sample allocation not given. Specimens were obtained on day 63 following the first vaccine or placebo injection. The study used a vaccine consisting of an Ad26 vector that expressed Wuhan-strain SARS-CoV-2 spike. Clones were read by immunoSEQ multiplex PCR, and TCRdb kept only the in-frame ones, dropping some. The sample contains fewer than 900,000 clones, 89% of which appear only once. This TCR was recovered from a person between 18 and 60 years old who received the Ad26.COV2.S COVID-19 vaccine or a placebo. Sequences were derived from peripheral blood, sampled in a trial of Ad26.COV2.S vaccine versus placebo.

CDR3 nucleotide sequence: TGTGCCAGCAGTTTAGCCCAAGAGACCCAGTACTTC. Its translation: CASSLAQETQYF. The chain couples TRBV12-3 or TRBV12-4 to TRBJ2-5; D is undetermined. The V gene lost 0 bases and the J gene lost 1 base, with 0 bases spanning the gap. This CDR3 comprises 12 residues.